The clone carrying this T cell receptor beta chain occurred a few times. Its antigen remains unknown. The sequenced template was cDNA made from the entire isolated RNA. Repertoires were generated with immunoSEQ multiplex PCR, while TCRdb's copy carries only in-frame clones and drops some. The sample holds 38,000 or so clones; around 60% are singletons and the top ten take roughly 2%. Stem cell-like memory, regulatory, central memory and naive CD4+ cells were sorted via CD45RO/CCR7/CD25/CD127/CD95/CD27. The data are from a study of beta chain features in type 1 diabetes. For the study at large: Sorted cells, 90 million to 120 million in number, were examined across all samples.

Study-wide findings and caveats: There was a possibility that cDNA sequencing over-represented cells with high TCR expression.

Sequenced input: Tregs from blood. The receptor comes from a woman younger than 45 in good health.

For the CDR3, the DNA is TGTGCCAGCAGTTATTCCAGATCTTTTGAAGCTTTCTTT. It codes for CASSYSRSFEAFF. The genes are TRBV6-5 and TRBJ1-1; D gene ambiguous. The V end lost 3 bases, the J end lost 7 bases, and 12 bases lay between the germline ends. CDR3 size: 13 residues. The germline V gene has CDR1 MNHEY and CDR2 SVGAGI.